This is a list of T cell receptor beta chains from one sample in a study of T cell changes during pregnancy in multiple sclerosis. The repertoire was sequenced with immunoSEQ multiplex PCR; TCRdb's copy has only in-frame clones and lacks some. The data contain 30,000 to 45,000 clones, 75% to 95% of them singletons. The sample was CD4+ T cells from peripheral blood mononuclear cells, taken in the third trimester of pregnancy. Receptor source: a female donor with multiple sclerosis, enrolled in a pregnancy study. Both conserved end residues are trimmed from each CDR3.

V gene,J gene,CDR3 protein
TRBV29-1,TRBJ2-7,SARDRAEQY
TRBV28,TRBJ2-7,ASSPLAGTSEQY
TRBV28,TRBJ2-1,ASSFVAPVSYNEQF
TRBV29-1,TRBJ1-1,SSRQGNTEAF
TRBV20-1,TRBJ1-1,STDRGAF
TRBV28,TRBJ1-1,ASRYPGGINTEAF
TRBV7-2,TRBJ2-5,ASSSNLIPSGPGGTQY
TRBV19,TRBJ2-3,ASSRQFTQY
TRBV27,TRBJ2-3,ASSLAGGAPTDTQY
TRBV4-3,TRBJ1-5,ASSQQPGNQPQH
TRBV28,TRBJ2-2,ASRGGGTANTGELF
TRBV19,TRBJ2-7,ASSEPGQASYEQY
TRBV19,TRBJ1-2,ASSMGVRGYT
TRBV5-4,TRBJ2-3,ASSLGTGGRDTQY
TRBV19,TRBJ1-2,ASSTGGRGHYGYT
TRBV4-1,TRBJ2-7,ASSQGAERELFYEQY
TRBV7-2,TRBJ2-3,ASSLVLRDTQY
TRBV30,TRBJ2-3,AWSVTSGLTQY
TRBV15,TRBJ2-7,ATSRDRTGQREQY
TRBV4-2,TRBJ2-7,ASSQALGQGIYEQY
TRBV6-5,TRBJ1-2,ASSSYSRGYT
TRBV28,TRBJ1-2,ASSPPGTGLLGDGYT
TRBV18,TRBJ2-3,ASSSRREGLDTQY
TRBV7-2,TRBJ2-2,ASSLNGGYTGELF
TRBV6-6,TRBJ1-4,ASSQGAAEKLF
TRBV5-1,TRBJ1-1,ASSLEVGAGTEAF
TRBV11-2,TRBJ2-3,ASSLDILGGFSTDTQY
TRBV4-1,TRBJ1-1,ASSQVDRGDTEAF
TRBV2,TRBJ2-1,ASSEPPLAGYYNEQF
TRBV19,TRBJ2-1,ASSIETSGRRHNEQF